A single sample gave rise to the 2 T cell receptor beta chains below, sequenced in a study of T cells after somatic rescue of genetic block. Data came from immunoSEQ multiplex PCR; TCRdb stores just in-frame clones and leaves some out. Seen here are approximately 110,000 clones, around nine tenths observed once, and the top ten hold more than 1.4%. Sequencing input: peripheral blood mononuclear cells (PBMCs). The origin of the receptors is a woman aged 18 to 35.

This clone was seen just once. The chain uses TRBV7-2 and TRBJ2-7; 9 positions match TRBD2. The CDR3 is 14 amino acids. Germline CDR1 and CDR2: SGHTA and FQGNSA. Germline trimming cut 6 bases from V and 3 bases from J; bases unmatched to any gene: 6. This CDR3 is CASSSTSGLYEQYF. The CDR3 coding sequence is TGTGCCAGCAGTTCGACTAGCGGACTCTACGAGCAGTACTTC.

The CDR3 region is CASNPGQRYEQYF. In nucleotides, the CDR3 is TGTGCCAGTAATCCGGGACAGAGATACGAGCAGTACTTC. V is TRBV2 and J is TRBJ2-7; 7 nucleotides align to TRBD1. Germline CDR1 SNHLY, CDR2 FYNNEI. V shed 9 bases and J 4 bases; nucleotides not matched to a gene: 9. The CDR3 length is 13 residues. Supplemented by reference TRBV2 and TRBJ2-7, the full variable domain reads EPEVTQTPSHQVTQMGQEVILRCVPISNHLYFYWYRQILGQKVEFLVSFYNNEISEKSEIFDDQFSVERPDGSNFTLKIRSTKLEDSAMYFCASNPGQRYEQYFGPGTRLTVT.